This note documents a single T cell receptor (beta chain) sequence. The repertoire was sequenced with immunoSEQ multiplex PCR; TCRdb's copy has only in-frame clones and lacks some. The table has approximately 340,000 clones, about 85% seen once. Germline V gives CDR1 SGHAT, CDR2 FQNNGV. The CDR3 has 14 residues. The germline V and J ends were trimmed by 1 base and 5 bases, with 12 bases remaining between them. Treatment: 15 to 20 received Ad26.COV2.S at low or high dose, single or two shots; about five received placebo; per-sample allocation not given. Collection of samples fell on day 63 after the first vaccine or placebo injection. An Ad26 vector carrying the Wuhan-strain SARS-CoV-2 spike served as the vaccine. This record comes from a study of Ad26.COV2.S vaccination and SARS-CoV-2 variants.

This chain links TRBV11-2 with TRBJ2-7, with D perhaps matching TRBD1 (6 bases). This receptor was obtained from a person between 18 and 60 years old who received the Ad26.COV2.S COVID-19 vaccine or a placebo. Sample: peripheral blood, taken in a trial of Ad26.COV2.S vaccine versus placebo. CDR3 sequence reads: CASSLVQGAHEQYF. The CDR3, as DNA: TGTGCCAGCAGCTTAGTACAGGGAGCTCACGAGCAGTACTTC.